A single sample is the source of the 20 T cell receptor beta chains below, sequenced in a study of human T cells and chemical hapten exposure. The study's library attached unique molecular identifiers to single cDNA molecules. MiXCR was run by TCRdb on the reads, yielding one entry per CDR3 protein. The table includes about 120,000 distinct CDR3 sequences, 8.5% to 9% detected once. Sequencing started from total RNA isolated from unfractionated whole blood. Source material: whole blood. Receptors originate from a human donor in good health. Some clones in this sample may be carry-over from other donors' samples.

This clonotype occurred many times. The chain joins TRBV27 to TRBJ1-5, with D possibly matching TRBD1 (6 bases). CDR1 and CDR2 (germline): MNHEY, SMNVEV (reference sequence). The CDR3 runs to 13 residues. The V end lost 5 bases, the J end lost 6 bases, and 11 bases lay between the germline ends. The CDR3 spells CASSHRVAQPQHF. For the CDR3, the DNA is TGTGCCAGCAGTCACAGGGTTGCTCAGCCCCAGCATTTT.

This clonotype has a count of ten or more. The rearrangement links TRBV2 to TRBJ2-5; the D gene could be TRBD1 or TRBD2 (5 bases each). The CDR3 consists of 13 residues. The V gene's germline CDR1 is SNHLY and CDR2 FYNNEI. Trimming took 11 bases from V and 3 from J, leaving 16 bases between them. In DNA form, the CDR3 reads TGTGCCGGGGACGGGGCCACTAAAGAGACCCAGTACTTC. It yields the protein CAGDGATKETQYF. Variable domain in full (rest from reference TRBV2 and TRBJ2-5): EPEVTQTPSHQVTQMGQEVILRCVPISNHLYFYWYRQILGQKVEFLVSFYNNEISEKSEIFDDQFSVERPDGSNFTLKIRSTKLEDSAMYFCAGDGATKETQYFGPGTRLLVL.

The CDR3 protein is CASSTTGGHEQYF. The CDR3 DNA is TGCGCCAGCAGCACTACAGGGGGCCACGAGCAGTACTTC. The J gene is TRBJ2-7, the V gene TRBV5-1; 9 nucleotides match TRBD1. Per the germline V gene, CDR1 is SGHRS and CDR2 is YFSETQ. V shed 4 bases and J 5 bases; nucleotides not matched to a gene: 4. This CDR3 comprises 13 residues. The full variable domain, rest sourced from reference TRBV5-1 and TRBJ2-7, is KAGVTQTPRYLIKTRGQQVTLSCSPISGHRSVSWYQQTPGQGLQFLFEYFSETQRNKGNFPGRFSGRQFSNSRSEMNVSTLELGDSALYLCASSTTGGHEQYFGPGTRLTVT.

This clonotype appeared a few times. The chain couples TRBV19 to TRBJ1-6; maybe TRBD1 (6 bases). CDR1 and CDR2 from the germline V gene are LNHDA and SQIVND (reference sequence). This CDR3 spans 13 amino acids. Deletions cut 4 bases from V and 10 bases from J, with 11 bases between. CDR3 DNA: TGTGCCAGTAGTAGCCAGGGGTGGTCACCCCTCCACTTT. It codes for CASSSQGWSPLHF. Full variable domain (outside the CDR3, taken from reference TRBV19 and TRBJ1-6): DGGITQSPKYLFRKEGQNVTLSCEQNLNHDAMYWYRQDPGQGLRLIYYSQIVNDFQKGDIAEGYSVSREKKESFPLTVTSAQKNPTAFYLCASSSQGWSPLHFGNGTRLTVT.

This clonotype was seen repeatedly, ten times or more. The chain couples TRBV10-2 to TRBJ1-5; D might be TRBD1 (5 bases). V was cut by 1 base and J by 4 bases, with 8 bases left in between. The CDR3 covers 14 residues. Germline V lookup: CDR1 WSHSY, CDR2 SAAADI. CDR3 residues: CASSELSGNQPQHF. CDR3 coding DNA: TGCGCCAGCAGTGAGTTGTCAGGGAATCAGCCCCAGCATTTT.

This chain's CDR3 is CASSPRGLAGGNVFTDTQYF. The CDR3 DNA reads TGTGCCAGCAGCCCAAGGGGACTAGCGGGGGGAAACGTCTTCACAGATACGCAGTATTTT. This chain joins TRBV7-2 and TRBJ2-3; 15 bases are a match to TRBD2. The CDR3 covers 20 residues. With V trimmed by 5 bases and J by 2 bases, 14 bases remained unmatched. CDR1 is SGHTA, CDR2 FQGNSA, per germline. The full variable domain, rest sourced from reference TRBV7-2 and TRBJ2-3, is GAGVSQSPSNKVTEKGKDVELRCDPISGHTALYWYRQSLGQGLEFLIYFQGNSAPDKSGLPSDRFSAERTGGSVSTLTIQRTQQEDSAVYLCASSPRGLAGGNVFTDTQYFGPGTRLTVL.

J is TRBJ1-2 and V is TRBV11-2; 7 positions agree with TRBD1. Germline CDR1 is SGHAT and CDR2 is FQNNGV. There are 15 residues in the CDR3. The J segment lost 6 bases and the V segment lost 1 base, leaving 8 bases of the junction unmatched. The CDR3 protein is CASSLGDSSNNGYTF. CDR3 nucleotide sequence: TGTGCCAGCAGCTTAGGGGACAGCTCAAATAATGGCTACACCTTC.

This clonotype appeared a few times. This chain joins TRBV18 and TRBJ2-1; the match to TRBD2 covers 11 bases. CDR1 and CDR2 from the germline V gene are KGHSH and LQKENI. This CDR3 contains 16 residues. The J segment lost 7 bases and the V segment lost 3 bases, leaving 8 bases of the junction unmatched. The CDR3 sequence is CASSPRTSGLLNEQFF. The CDR3 bases are TGTGCCAGCTCACCGAGGACTAGCGGGCTTTTAAATGAGCAGTTCTTC.

This clonotype has only a few counts. This chain uses TRBV7-9 with TRBJ2-3; 9 bases agree with TRBD2. CDR3 length: 15 residues. V gave up 2 bases and J gave up 0 bases; unmatched junction bases: 0. Germline-derived CDR1 and CDR2 are SEHNR and FQNEAQ (reference sequence). This CDR3 is CASSLSGGSTDTQYF. In DNA, the CDR3 is TGTGCCAGCAGCTTAAGCGGGGGGAGCACAGATACGCAGTATTTT.

This clonotype was picked up a small number of times. This rearrangement joins TRBV6-4 to TRBJ2-5, with TRBD2 as a possible D gene (5 bases). Deletions cut 8 bases from V and 5 bases from J, with 15 bases between. The CDR3 is 13 amino acids. Per the germline V gene, CDR1 is MRHNA and CDR2 is SNTAGT. CDR3 bases: TGTGCCAGCTCTCGGGAAGCCCGGGAGACCCAGTACTTC. Translation gives CASSREARETQYF.

This clonotype has only a few counts. CDR3 sequence reads: CASSLGTAGDTQYF. The CDR3, as DNA: TGTGCCAGCAGTTTAGGGACGGCAGGAGATACGCAGTATTTT. The chain links TRBV27 to TRBJ2-3; either TRBD1 or TRBD2 may supply D (5 bases each). CDR1 and CDR2 from the germline V gene are MNHEY and SMNVEV (reference sequence). Trimming shortened V by 2 bases and J by 5 bases, and 11 bases separated the two germline ends. This CDR3 is 14 amino acids long.

As concerns this clonotype: Being one base from a much bigger clone, this may be a read error. This chain connects TRBV18 to TRBJ1-3; D uncertain. CDR1 and CDR2 from the germline V gene are KGHSH and LQKENI. The CDR3 length is 15 residues. CDR3 nucleotides: TGTGTCAGCTCACCTCCTTCGACTGATGGAAACACCATATATTTT. Protein sequence: CVSSPPSTDGNTIYF.

This clonotype was observed a few times. This sequence joins TRBV7-9 and TRBJ2-5; tentative D call: TRBD1 (5 bases). V was clipped by 0 bases and J by 5 bases, with 13 bases between them. Germline loops: CDR1 SEHNR, CDR2 FQNEAQ (reference sequence). The CDR3 runs 15 residues. Here the CDR3 reads CASSLALQGTETQYF. The CDR3 DNA follows: TGTGCCAGCAGCTTAGCGTTGCAGGGTACTGAGACCCAGTACTTC. The full variable domain, its missing parts supplied by reference TRBV7-9 and TRBJ2-5, is DTGVSQNPRHKITKRGQNVTFRCDPISEHNRLYWYRQTLGQGPEFLTYFQNEAQLEKSRLLSDRFSAERPKGSFSTLEIQRTEQGDSAMYLCASSLALQGTETQYFGPGTRLLVL.

This chain uses TRBV7-2 with TRBJ1-1; tentatively, D is TRBD1 (6 bases). V lost 1 base, J lost 0 bases, and 12 bases lay in between. This CDR3 has 16 amino acids. Germline loops: CDR1 SGHTA, CDR2 FQGNSA. The CDR3 reads CASSLGGRGMNTEAFF. The CDR3 DNA follows: TGTGCCAGCAGCTTAGGAGGGAGGGGGATGAACACTGAAGCTTTCTTT. Complete variable domain (other parts from reference TRBV7-2 and TRBJ1-1): GAGVSQSPSNKVTEKGKDVELRCDPISGHTALYWYRQSLGQGLEFLIYFQGNSAPDKSGLPSDRFSAERTGGSVSTLTIQRTQQEDSAVYLCASSLGGRGMNTEAFFGQGTRLTVV.

This clonotype came up many times. J is TRBJ1-1 and V is TRBV7-8, with D tentatively TRBD1 (6 bases). CDR1 is SGHVS, CDR2 FQNEAQ, per germline. The V end lost 2 bases, the J end lost 7 bases, and 14 bases lay between the germline ends. The CDR3 extends over 14 amino acids. For the CDR3, the DNA is TGTGCCAGCAGCTTACTGGCAGGGGTATTTGAAGCTTTCTTT. It is translated as CASSLLAGVFEAFF.

The chain has TRBV9 and TRBJ2-3; D not resolved. The germline gives CDR1 SGDLS, CDR2 YYNGEE. The length of the CDR3 is 16 residues. Trimming shortened V by 1 base and J by 4 bases, and 16 bases separated the two germline ends. CDR3 in amino acids: CASSVRKGLIPDTQYF. In nucleotides, the CDR3 is TGTGCCAGCAGCGTACGGAAAGGGCTGATCCCAGATACGCAGTATTTT.

This chain links TRBV27 with TRBJ2-7, with a tentative D call TRBD2 (5 bases). In germline, CDR1 is MNHEY, CDR2 SMNVEV (reference sequence). Trimming took off 5 bases at V and 4 bases at J, with 12 bases between the two ends. The CDR3 is 13 amino acids. CDR3 in DNA: TGTGCCAGCAGTCCCCAACTAGGGTACGAGCAGTACTTC. Translation gives CASSPQLGYEQYF.

This clonotype has ten or more counts. The V call is TRBV7-9, the J call TRBJ1-6; no firm D call. The CDR3 has 14 amino acids. CDR1 is SEHNR and CDR2 is FQNEAQ in the germline V gene (reference sequence). V was cut by 2 bases and J by 7 bases, with 9 bases left in between. The CDR3 loop is CASSLSEGNSPLHF. CDR3 nucleotide sequence: TGTGCCAGCAGCTTAAGTGAAGGCAATTCACCCCTCCACTTT.

This clonotype came up a few times. The CDR3 is CASSLEASRAGSGANVLTF. DNA for the CDR3: TGCGCCAGCAGCTTGGAGGCATCCAGGGCTGGCTCTGGGGCCAACGTCCTGACTTTC. The chain links TRBV5-1 to TRBJ2-6, with D tentatively TRBD1 (5 bases). Germline assignment: CDR1 SGHRS and CDR2 YFSETQ. The V and J ends lost 0 bases and 0 bases respectively, with 16 bases between them. The CDR3 consists of 19 residues.

This clonotype was picked up many times. This chain connects TRBV6-5 to TRBJ1-2, with D unresolved. V dropped 0 bases and J dropped 0 bases, with 14 bases sitting between them. The CDR3 covers 17 residues. Germline CDR1 and CDR2: MNHEY and SVGAGI. CDR3 protein: CASSYSSALQANYGYTF. The CDR3 DNA sequence: TGTGCCAGCAGTTACTCGAGCGCCCTTCAAGCTAACTATGGCTACACCTTC.